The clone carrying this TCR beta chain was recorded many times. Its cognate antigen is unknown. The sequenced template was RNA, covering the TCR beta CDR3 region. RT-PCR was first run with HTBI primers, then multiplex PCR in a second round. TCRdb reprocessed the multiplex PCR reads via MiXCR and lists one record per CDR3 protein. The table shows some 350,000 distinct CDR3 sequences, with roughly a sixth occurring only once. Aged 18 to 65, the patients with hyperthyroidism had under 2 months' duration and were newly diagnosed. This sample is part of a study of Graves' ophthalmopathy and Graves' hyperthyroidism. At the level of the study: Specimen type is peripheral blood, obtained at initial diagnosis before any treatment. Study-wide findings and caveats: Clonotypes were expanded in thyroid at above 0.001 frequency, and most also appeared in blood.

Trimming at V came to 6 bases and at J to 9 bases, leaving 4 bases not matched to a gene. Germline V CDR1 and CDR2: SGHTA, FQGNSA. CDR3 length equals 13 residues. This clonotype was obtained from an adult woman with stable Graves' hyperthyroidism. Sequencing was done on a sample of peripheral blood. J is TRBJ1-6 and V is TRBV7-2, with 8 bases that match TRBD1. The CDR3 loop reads CASRRDRISPLHF. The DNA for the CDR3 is TGTGCCAGCAGAAGGGACAGGATTTCACCCCTCCACTTT. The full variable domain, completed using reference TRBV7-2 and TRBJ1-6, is GAGVSQSPSNKVTEKGKDVELRCDPISGHTALYWYRQSLGQGLEFLIYFQGNSAPDKSGLPSDRFSAERTGGSVSTLTIQRTQQEDSAVYLCASRRDRISPLHFGNGTRLTVT.